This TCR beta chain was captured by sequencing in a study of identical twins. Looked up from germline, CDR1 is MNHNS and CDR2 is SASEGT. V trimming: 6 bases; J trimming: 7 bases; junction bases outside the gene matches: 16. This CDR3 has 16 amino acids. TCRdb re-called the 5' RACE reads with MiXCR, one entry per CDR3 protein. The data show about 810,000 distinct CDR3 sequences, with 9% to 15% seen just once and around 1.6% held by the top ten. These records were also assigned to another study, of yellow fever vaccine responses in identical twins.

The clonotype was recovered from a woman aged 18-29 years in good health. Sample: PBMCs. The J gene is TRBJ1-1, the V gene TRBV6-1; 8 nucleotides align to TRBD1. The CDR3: CASRARGPPNTDEAFF. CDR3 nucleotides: TGTGCCAGCAGGGCCAGGGGGCCCCCCAACACTGATGAAGCTTTCTTT.